One and the same sample provided the 30 T cell receptor beta chains below, sequenced in a study of Ad26.COV2.S vaccination and SARS-CoV-2 variants. Treatment of the sample: roughly 18 received Ad26.COV2.S at low or high dose, single or two shots; 5 received placebo; per-sample allocation not given. The investigators took samples on day 63 after the first vaccine or placebo injection. Method: immunoSEQ multiplex PCR; TCRdb's copy keeps in-frame clones and lacks some. In the table there are around 450,000 clones, 88% of which are singletons. The sample in question was peripheral blood, obtained in a trial of Ad26.COV2.S vaccine versus placebo. These TCRs come from a person aged 18 to 59 who received the Ad26.COV2.S COVID-19 vaccine or a placebo.

V and J are TRBV6-6 and TRBJ2-7; D call uncertain. Germline CDR1 MNHNY, CDR2 SVGAGI (reference sequence). This CDR3 spans 13 amino acids. V dropped 5 bases and J dropped 4 bases, with 12 bases sitting between them. CDR3 sequence reads: CASSPSPTYEQYF. CDR3 in DNA: TGTGCCAGCAGTCCATCGCCGACATACGAGCAGTACTTC.

The rearrangement joins TRBV2 to TRBJ1-5; D unresolved. CDR1 is SNHLY, CDR2 FYNNEI, per germline. The CDR3 runs 15 residues. Trimming shortened V by 2 bases and J by 0 bases, and 8 bases separated the two germline ends. CDR3 DNA: TGTGCCAGCAGTGAATGGGCAGTTAGCAATCAGCCCCAGCATTTT. Its protein product is CASSEWAVSNQPQHF.

CDR3 nucleotide sequence: TGCGCCAGCAGCAGCCTGACAGGGGTGGAGACCCAGTACTTC. Residues: CASSSLTGVETQYF. The chain is built from TRBV5-1 and TRBJ2-5; 8 bases are shared with TRBD1. The V and J ends lost 4 bases and 5 bases, in that order; junction bases with no gene match: 7. Per germline, CDR1 SGHRS and CDR2 YFSETQ. There are 14 residues in the CDR3.

A note on this clone: Distinct nucleotide sequences in the sample also encode this CDR3. The genes are TRBV19 and TRBJ1-1; no reliable D call. V shed 4 bases and J shed 7 bases, with 7 bases lying between them. Germline V CDR1 and CDR2: LNHDA, SQIVND (reference sequence). This CDR3 has 11 residues. This chain's CDR3 is CASSTGLEAFF. Here the CDR3 DNA reads TGTGCCAGTAGTACCGGGCTTGAAGCTTTCTTT.

J is TRBJ2-7 and V is TRBV3-1 (or the pseudogene TRBV3-2); D assignment may be TRBD1 or TRBD2 (6 bases each). Germline V lookup: CDR1 LGHDT, CDR2 YNNKEL (reference sequence). V was shortened by 0 bases and J by 4 bases, with 19 bases between the two germline ends. The CDR3 covers 17 residues. CDR3 DNA sequence: TGTGCCAGCAGCCAAGATGGTGAGCTAGGAGGGGGGTACGAGCAGTACTTC. Translated: CASSQDGELGGGYEQYF.

In its sample, this clone was seen a few times. The J gene is TRBJ2-7, the V gene TRBV20-1, with D possibly matching TRBD1 (5 bases). Germline loops: CDR1 DFQATT, CDR2 SNEGSKA (reference sequence). Trimming left V 5 bases short and J 3 bases short, with 8 bases between. This CDR3 is built from 11 residues. This chain's CDR3 is CSAAGIYEQYF. The CDR3 region has the DNA TGCAGTGCTGCAGGGATCTACGAGCAGTACTTC.

The chain uses TRBV7-2 and TRBJ2-1; D not certain. This CDR3 region has 15 residues. V was clipped by 2 bases and J by 4 bases, with 12 bases between them. Germline assignment: CDR1 SGHTA and CDR2 FQGNSA. The CDR3 protein is CASSLQDLGYNEQFF. DNA for the CDR3: TGTGCCAGCAGCTTACAAGATCTGGGGTACAATGAGCAGTTCTTC.

This chain uses TRBV4-1 with TRBJ1-1; no firm D call. The CDR3 is made up of 16 amino acids. The germline V gene has CDR1 MGHRA and CDR2 YSYEKL. The V end lost 2 bases, the J end lost 6 bases, and 19 bases lay between the germline ends. The CDR3 loop is CASSQRFGSGSAEAFF. The CDR3 DNA is TGCGCCAGCAGCCAACGCTTCGGCAGTGGATCCGCTGAAGCTTTCTTT.

The chain links TRBV13 to TRBJ2-5, with a tentative D call TRBD2 (5 bases). Germline values: CDR1 PRHDT, CDR2 FYEKMQ (reference sequence). The CDR3 sequence is 14 residues long. The germline V and J ends were trimmed by 5 bases and 2 bases, with 12 bases remaining between them. The chain's CDR3 is CASSRGLTQETQYF. In DNA, the CDR3 is TGTGCCAGCAGCAGAGGACTCACACAAGAGACCCAGTACTTC.

This clone was seen once. The chain recombines TRBV4-1 with TRBJ2-7; the match to TRBD1 covers 9 bases. This CDR3 comprises 14 residues. Germline lookup yields CDR1 MGHRA and CDR2 YSYEKL. V lost 4 bases, J lost 7 bases, and 8 bases stayed unmatched. CDR3 sequence (DNA): TGCGCCAGCAGCCTGGACAGGGGCTTGCGGGAGCAGTACTTC. The encoded protein is CASSLDRGLREQYF.

V gene TRBV6-2 or TRBV6-3 combines with J gene TRBJ2-5; 7 positions match TRBD2. The germline CDR1 and CDR2 sequences are MNHEY and SVGEGT. The J segment lost 3 bases and the V segment lost 2 bases, leaving 9 bases of the junction unmatched. This CDR3 contains 16 residues. The CDR3 DNA reads TGTGCCAGCAGTTACCCGCGGGGGATCTCGAAAGAGACCCAGTACTTC. Its protein product is CASSYPRGISKETQYF.

The chain has TRBV9 and TRBJ2-7; 9 nucleotides agree with TRBD1. The V and J ends lost 0 bases and 3 bases, in that order; junction bases with no gene match: 4. The CDR3 runs 15 residues. CDR1 SGDLS and CDR2 YYNGEE come from the germline V gene. The DNA for the CDR3 is TGTGCCAGCAGCGTAGGGGGGGACAGGGTCTACGAGCAGTACTTC. It specifies CASSVGGDRVYEQYF.

On this clone itself: This sample includes further DNA sequences coding for the same CDR3. The chain couples TRBV5-1 to TRBJ1-5; D remains ambiguous. CDR3 length: 13 residues. CDR1 and CDR2 from the germline V gene are SGHRS and YFSETQ. Trimming took 3 bases from V and 1 from J, leaving 5 bases between them. The CDR3 reads CASSSGSNQPQHF. DNA for the CDR3: TGCGCCAGCAGCTCCGGGAGCAATCAGCCCCAGCATTTT.

The chain carries TRBV21-1 and TRBJ1-4. TRBV21-1 is a listed pseudogene. The CDR3 length is 16 residues. The CDR3 DNA follows: TGTGCCAGCAGCAAATCCGCCCCGAGGGACCGCGGAAAACTGTTTTTT. As protein: CASSKSAPRDRGKLFF.

The V gene is TRBV27, the J gene TRBJ2-3, with D hard to call. The germline V and J ends were trimmed by 4 bases and 0 bases, with 8 bases remaining between them. From germline, CDR1 is MNHEY and CDR2 SMNVEV (reference sequence). The CDR3 loop spans 14 amino acids. The CDR3 DNA is TGTGCCAGCAGTTACGGGCCCAGCACAGATACGCAGTATTTT. It is translated as CASSYGPSTDTQYF.

The chain links TRBV2 to TRBJ1-5; no clear D. The germline V gene encodes CDR1 SNHLY and CDR2 FYNNEI. The CDR3 is made up of 14 amino acids. The V end was cut by 1 base, the J end by 2 bases, with 6 bases between. CDR3 coding DNA: TGTGCCAGCAGTGAAGATGATCGCAATCAGCCCCAGCATTTT. Its protein product is CASSEDDRNQPQHF.

This clone came up once. CDR3 sequence reads: CASSFRTDDQPQHF. The CDR3 DNA reads as TGTGCCAGCAGCTTCCGGACAGATGATCAGCCCCAGCATTTT. The chain is built from TRBV7-2 and TRBJ1-5, with D perhaps TRBD1 (6 bases). This CDR3 spans 14 amino acids. Trimming removed 3 bases at V and 5 bases at J, with 11 bases between. Germline lookup yields CDR1 SGHTA and CDR2 FQGNSA.

The rearrangement uses TRBV29-1 and TRBJ1-4, with no clear D. V was trimmed by 6 bases and J by 0 bases, leaving 8 bases between them. Per the germline V gene, CDR1 is SQVTM and CDR2 is ANQGSEA. This CDR3 region has 13 residues. Written as DNA, the CDR3 is TGCAGCGTGCGGGGAGCAACTAATGAAAAACTGTTTTTT. Encoded protein: CSVRGATNEKLFF.

This clone occurred once. CDR3 sequence: CASSPKFRDRSTGYTF. DNA for the CDR3: TGTGCCAGCAGTCCCAAATTCCGGGACAGATCCACCGGCTACACCTTC. V and J are TRBV28 and TRBJ1-2, with TRBD1 identical over 7 bases. Germline V gene lookup returns CDR1 MDHEN and CDR2 SYDVKM. V shed 5 bases, J shed 8 bases, and the junction held 17 bases outside the gene matches. The CDR3 has 16 residues.

The CDR3, as DNA: TGTGCCAGCAGCTTAGGGGGGGCCACTGAAGCTTTCTTT. Its protein product is CASSLGGATEAFF. J is TRBJ1-1 and V is TRBV7-9; TRBD1 is a possible D gene (6 bases). Trimming stripped 1 base from V and 4 bases from J, with 7 bases between. Germline loops: CDR1 SEHNR, CDR2 FQNEAQ (reference sequence). CDR3 length equals 13 residues.

The chain is built from TRBV4-3 and TRBJ2-6; D uncertain. Per germline, CDR1 LGHNA and CDR2 YSLEER. V gave up 0 bases and J gave up 0 bases, with 15 bases separating them. CDR3 length: 19 amino acids. The CDR3 coding sequence is TGCGCCAGCAGCCAAGACGGTGGGCCATTTGTCTCTGGGGCCAACGTCCTGACTTTC. Protein: CASSQDGGPFVSGANVLTF.

V gene TRBV6-1 combines with J gene TRBJ2-3; no definite D call. The ends were cut back, 1 base at V and 1 base at J, with 15 bases in the middle. The CDR3 sequence is 17 residues long. Per germline, CDR1 MNHNS and CDR2 SASEGT. The CDR3 DNA reads as TGTGCCAGCAGTGAAGGGTCTCTACCTCGAGGCACAGATACGCAGTATTTT. As protein: CASSEGSLPRGTDTQYF.

The chain has TRBV11-2 and TRBJ2-2, with 9 bases aligning to TRBD1. Germline trimming cut 5 bases from V and 5 bases from J; bases unmatched to any gene: 9. The germline gives CDR1 SGHAT, CDR2 FQNNGV. CDR3 length equals 16 residues. CDR3 coding DNA: TGTGCCAGCAGCCTCCCCGGGACAGGGAGGACCGGGGAGCTGTTTTTT. This translates into CASSLPGTGRTGELFF.

This clone has only one observation. The rearrangement joins TRBV9 to TRBJ2-2; D not certain. V was cut by 0 bases and J by 2 bases, with 5 bases left in between. The CDR3 runs to 14 residues. Germline CDR1 reads SGDLS; CDR2 reads YYNGEE. The CDR3 DNA reads as TGTGCCAGCAGCGTAGGTACTAACACCGGGGAGCTGTTTTTT. Its protein is CASSVGTNTGELFF.

The chain combines TRBV20-1 with TRBJ2-3; no clear D gene. Deletions cut 3 bases from V and 1 base from J, with 11 bases between. CDR1 is DFQATT, CDR2 SNEGSKA, per germline (reference sequence). This CDR3 region has 14 residues. CDR3 protein: CSASRARGTDTQYF. CDR3 bases: TGCAGTGCTAGTAGGGCCCGCGGCACAGATACGCAGTATTTT.

The rearrangement links TRBV9 to TRBJ2-5, with TRBD1 as a possible D gene (6 bases). CDR1 and CDR2 from the germline V gene are SGDLS and YYNGEE. The CDR3 is 16 residues long. Trimming took off 3 bases at V and 2 bases at J, with 17 bases between the two ends. The CDR3 region is CASSALSSQGQETQYF. The CDR3, as DNA: TGTGCCAGCAGCGCCTTAAGCTCCCAGGGGCAAGAGACCCAGTACTTC.

The CDR3 DNA sequence: TGCAGCGTTGAAGAAACAGGGGTTTGGGATGGGACCCAGTACTTC. Protein sequence: CSVEETGVWDGTQYF. This chain joins TRBV29-1 and TRBJ2-5; 7 nucleotides align to TRBD1. Germline V gene sequence: CDR1 SQVTM, CDR2 ANQGSEA. This CDR3 comprises 15 residues. With 0 bases clipped from V and 7 bases from J, the junction kept 11 bases outside the gene matches.

The chain joins TRBV3-1 (or the pseudogene TRBV3-2) to TRBJ1-2; 8 bases line up with TRBD1. Looked up from germline, CDR1 is LGHDT and CDR2 is YNNKEL (reference sequence). Losses at the gene ends were 4 bases for V and 12 bases for J; bases not matched to a gene: 10. This CDR3 has 13 amino acids. The CDR3 nucleotides read TGTGCCAGCAGCCTTGAGACAGGGGATAGAAACACCTTC. It encodes CASSLETGDRNTF.

The count of this clone is one. The rearrangement uses TRBV19 and TRBJ2-1; no definite D call. CDR1 LNHDA and CDR2 SQIVND come from the germline V gene (reference sequence). The CDR3 sequence is 13 residues long. Trimming removed 10 bases from V and 4 bases from J, with 14 bases in between. The CDR3: CATPMMSYNEQFF. The CDR3 region has the DNA TGTGCCACCCCAATGATGAGTTACAATGAGCAGTTCTTC.

In its sample, this clone was seen once. The chain is built from TRBV19 and TRBJ2-7; D possibly corresponds to TRBD1 (5 bases). CDR1 is LNHDA, CDR2 SQIVND, per germline (reference sequence). V was cut by 5 bases and J by 3 bases, with 17 bases left in between. This CDR3 contains 15 residues. Here the CDR3 DNA reads TGTGCCAGTAGTCCCCACCCCGACAGACTCTACGAGCAGTACTTC. This translates into CASSPHPDRLYEQYF. Filled out from reference TRBV19 and TRBJ2-7, the complete variable domain reads DGGITQSPKYLFRKEGQNVTLSCEQNLNHDAMYWYRQDPGQGLRLIYYSQIVNDFQKGDIAEGYSVSREKKESFPLTVTSAQKNPTAFYLCASSPHPDRLYEQYFGPGTRLTVT.